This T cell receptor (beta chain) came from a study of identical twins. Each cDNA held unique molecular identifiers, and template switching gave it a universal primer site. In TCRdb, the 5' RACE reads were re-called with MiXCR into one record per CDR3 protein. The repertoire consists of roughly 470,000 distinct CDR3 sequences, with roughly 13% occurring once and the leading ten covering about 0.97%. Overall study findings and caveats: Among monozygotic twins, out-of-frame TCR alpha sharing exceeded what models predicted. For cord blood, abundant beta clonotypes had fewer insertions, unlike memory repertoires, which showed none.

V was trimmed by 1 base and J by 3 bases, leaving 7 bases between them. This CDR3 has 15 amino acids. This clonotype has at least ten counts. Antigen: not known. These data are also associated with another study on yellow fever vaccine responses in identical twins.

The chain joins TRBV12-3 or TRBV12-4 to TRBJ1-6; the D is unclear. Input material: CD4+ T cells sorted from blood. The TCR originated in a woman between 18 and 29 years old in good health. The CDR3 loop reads CASSLEAHYNSPLHF. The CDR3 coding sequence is TGTGCCAGCAGTTTAGAGGCACACTATAATTCACCCCTCCACTTT.